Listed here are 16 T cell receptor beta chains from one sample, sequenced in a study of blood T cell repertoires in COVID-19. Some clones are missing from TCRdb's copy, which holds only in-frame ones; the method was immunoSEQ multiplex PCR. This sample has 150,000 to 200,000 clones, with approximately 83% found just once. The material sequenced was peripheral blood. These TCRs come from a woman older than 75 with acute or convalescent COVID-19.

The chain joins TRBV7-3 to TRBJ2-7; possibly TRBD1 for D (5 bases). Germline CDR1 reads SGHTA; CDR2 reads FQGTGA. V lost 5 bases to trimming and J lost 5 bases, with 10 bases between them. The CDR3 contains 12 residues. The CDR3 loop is CASSLDSDEQYF. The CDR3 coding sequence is TGTGCCAGCAGCCTTGACAGTGACGAGCAGTACTTC.

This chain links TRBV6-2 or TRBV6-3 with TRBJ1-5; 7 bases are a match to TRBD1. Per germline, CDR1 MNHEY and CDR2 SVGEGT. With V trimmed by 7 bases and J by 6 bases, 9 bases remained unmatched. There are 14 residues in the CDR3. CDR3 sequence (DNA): TGTGCCAGCACCCCGACAGGGTTGGTTCAGCCCCAGCATTTT. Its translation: CASTPTGLVQPQHF.

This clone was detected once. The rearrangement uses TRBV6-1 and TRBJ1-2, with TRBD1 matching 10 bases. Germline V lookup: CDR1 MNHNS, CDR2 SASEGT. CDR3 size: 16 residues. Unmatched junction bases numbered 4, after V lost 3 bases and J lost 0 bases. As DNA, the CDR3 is TGTGCCAGCAGTGATTTTGGACAGGGGGCTAACTATGGCTACACCTTC. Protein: CASSDFGQGANYGYTF.

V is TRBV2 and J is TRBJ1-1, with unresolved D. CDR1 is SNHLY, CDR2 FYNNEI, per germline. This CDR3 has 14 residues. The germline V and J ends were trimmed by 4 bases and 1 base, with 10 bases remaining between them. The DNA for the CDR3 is TGTGCCAGCAGTGTAACCAGGCAGAACACTGAAGCTTTCTTT. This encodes CASSVTRQNTEAFF.

The DNA of the CDR3 is TGTGCCAGCAGTTCCGCACAGGGGAAGGGCAATCAGCCCCAGCATTTT. It is translated as CASSSAQGKGNQPQHF. The V call is TRBV7-9, the J call TRBJ1-5; 7 bases fit TRBD1. Germline CDR1 is SEHNR and CDR2 is FQNEAQ (reference sequence). This CDR3 is 16 amino acids long. V was clipped by 6 bases and J by 2 bases; unmatched bases: 10.

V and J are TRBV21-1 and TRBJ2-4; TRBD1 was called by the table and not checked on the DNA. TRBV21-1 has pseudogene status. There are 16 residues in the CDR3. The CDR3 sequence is CASSLGQGRVKNIQYF. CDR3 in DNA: TGTGCCAGCAGCCTCGGACAGGGGCGAGTCAAAAACATTCAGTACTTC.

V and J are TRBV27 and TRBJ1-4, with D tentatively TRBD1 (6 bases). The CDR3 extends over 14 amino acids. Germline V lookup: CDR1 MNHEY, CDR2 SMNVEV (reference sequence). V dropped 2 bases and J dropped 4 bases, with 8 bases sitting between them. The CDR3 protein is CASSLGQLNEKLFF. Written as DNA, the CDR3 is TGTGCCAGCAGTTTAGGACAGCTTAATGAAAAACTGTTTTTT. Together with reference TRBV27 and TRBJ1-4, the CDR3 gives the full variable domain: EAQVTQNPRYLITVTGKKLTVTCSQNMNHEYMSWYRQDPGLGLRQIYYSMNVEVTDKGDVPEGYKVSRKEKRNFPLILESPSPNQTSLYFCASSLGQLNEKLFFGSGTQLSVL.

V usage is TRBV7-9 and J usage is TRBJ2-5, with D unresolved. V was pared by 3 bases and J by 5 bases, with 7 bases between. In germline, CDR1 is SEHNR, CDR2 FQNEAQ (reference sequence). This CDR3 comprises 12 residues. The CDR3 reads CASSFLAETQYF. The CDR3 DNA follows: TGTGCCAGCAGCTTCTTGGCCGAGACCCAGTACTTC.

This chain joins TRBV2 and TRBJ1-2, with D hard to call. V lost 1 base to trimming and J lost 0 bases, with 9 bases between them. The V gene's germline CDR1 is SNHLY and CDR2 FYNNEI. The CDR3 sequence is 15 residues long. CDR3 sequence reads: CASSEDALANYGYTF. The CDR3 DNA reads TGTGCCAGCAGTGAAGATGCGTTAGCTAACTATGGCTACACCTTC.

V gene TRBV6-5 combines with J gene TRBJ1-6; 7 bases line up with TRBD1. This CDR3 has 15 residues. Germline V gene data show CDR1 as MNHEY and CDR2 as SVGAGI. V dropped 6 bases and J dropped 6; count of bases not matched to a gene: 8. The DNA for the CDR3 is TGTGCCAGCAGGGTAGACAGGGATGCTAATTCACCCCTCCACTTT. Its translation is CASRVDRDANSPLHF.

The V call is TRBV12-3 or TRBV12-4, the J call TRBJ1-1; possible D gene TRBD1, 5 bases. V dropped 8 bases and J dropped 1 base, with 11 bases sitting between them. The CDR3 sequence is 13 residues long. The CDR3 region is CASGRGENTEAFF. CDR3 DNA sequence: TGTGCCAGCGGTCGGGGGGAGAACACTGAAGCTTTCTTT.

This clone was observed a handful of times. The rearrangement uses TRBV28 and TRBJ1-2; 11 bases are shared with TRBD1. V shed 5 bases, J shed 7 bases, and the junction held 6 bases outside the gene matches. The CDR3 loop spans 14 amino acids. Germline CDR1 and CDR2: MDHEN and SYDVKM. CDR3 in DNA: TGTGCCAGCAGTCCCCGGACAGGGGGCCGTGGCTACACCTTC. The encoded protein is CASSPRTGGRGYTF.

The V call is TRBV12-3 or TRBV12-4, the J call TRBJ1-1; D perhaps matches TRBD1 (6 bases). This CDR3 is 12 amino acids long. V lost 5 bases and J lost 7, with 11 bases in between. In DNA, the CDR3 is TGTGCCAGCAGTACACAGGGTATTGAAGCTTTCTTT. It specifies CASSTQGIEAFF.

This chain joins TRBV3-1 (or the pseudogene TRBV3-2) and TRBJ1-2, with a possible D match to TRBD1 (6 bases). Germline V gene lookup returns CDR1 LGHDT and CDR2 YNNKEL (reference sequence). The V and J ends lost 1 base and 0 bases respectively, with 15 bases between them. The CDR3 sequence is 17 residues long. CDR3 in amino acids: CASSQVGGGASNYGYTF. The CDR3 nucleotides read TGTGCCAGCAGCCAAGTGGGTGGGGGGGCGTCTAACTATGGCTACACCTTC.

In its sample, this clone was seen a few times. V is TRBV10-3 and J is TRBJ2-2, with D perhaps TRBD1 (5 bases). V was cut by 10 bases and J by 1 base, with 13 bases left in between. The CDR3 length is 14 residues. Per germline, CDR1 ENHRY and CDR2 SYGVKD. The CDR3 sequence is CATQGGENTGELFF. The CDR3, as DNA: TGTGCCACCCAGGGTGGGGAGAACACCGGGGAGCTGTTTTTT.

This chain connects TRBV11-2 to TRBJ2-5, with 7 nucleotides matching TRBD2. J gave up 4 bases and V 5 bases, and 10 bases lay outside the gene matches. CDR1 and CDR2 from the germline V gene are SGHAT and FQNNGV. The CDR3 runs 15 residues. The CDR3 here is CASSPVGGNGETQYF. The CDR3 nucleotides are TGTGCCAGCAGCCCCGTCGGGGGGAACGGAGAGACCCAGTACTTC. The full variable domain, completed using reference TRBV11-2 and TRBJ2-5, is EAGVAQSPRYKIIEKRQSVAFWCNPISGHATLYWYQQILGQGPKLLIQFQNNGVVDDSQLPKDRFSAERLKGVDSTLKIQPAKLEDSAVYLCASSPVGGNGETQYFGPGTRLLVL.